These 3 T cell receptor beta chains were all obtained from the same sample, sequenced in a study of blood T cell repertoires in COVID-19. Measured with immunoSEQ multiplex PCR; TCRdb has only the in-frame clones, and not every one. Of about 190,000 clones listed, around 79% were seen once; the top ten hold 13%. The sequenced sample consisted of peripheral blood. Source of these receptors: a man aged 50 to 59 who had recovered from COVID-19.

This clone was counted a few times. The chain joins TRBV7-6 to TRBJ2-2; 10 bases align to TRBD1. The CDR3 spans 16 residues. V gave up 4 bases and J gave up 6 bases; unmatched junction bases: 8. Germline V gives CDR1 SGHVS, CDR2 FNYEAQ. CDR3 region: CASSSPQDRGAGELFF. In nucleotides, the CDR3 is TGTGCCAGCAGCTCTCCACAGGACAGGGGGGCCGGGGAGCTGTTTTTT.

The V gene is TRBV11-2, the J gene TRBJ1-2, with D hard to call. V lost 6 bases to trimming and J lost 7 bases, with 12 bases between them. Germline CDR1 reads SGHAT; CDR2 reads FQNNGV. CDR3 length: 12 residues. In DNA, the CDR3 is TGTGCCAGCAGGCGGGAAGTTAGTGGCTACACCTTC. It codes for CASRREVSGYTF. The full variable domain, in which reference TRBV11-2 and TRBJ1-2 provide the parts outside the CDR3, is EAGVAQSPRYKIIEKRQSVAFWCNPISGHATLYWYQQILGQGPKLLIQFQNNGVVDDSQLPKDRFSAERLKGVDSTLKIQPAKLEDSAVYLCASRREVSGYTFGSGTRLTVV.

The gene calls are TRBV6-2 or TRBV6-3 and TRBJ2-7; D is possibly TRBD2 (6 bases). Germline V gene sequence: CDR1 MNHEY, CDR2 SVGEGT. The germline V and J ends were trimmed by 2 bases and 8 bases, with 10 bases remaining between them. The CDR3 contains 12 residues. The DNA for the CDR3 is TGTGCCAGCAGTTACGGGGCGGGACAGCAGTACTTC. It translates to CASSYGAGQQYF.